The clone carrying this T cell receptor (beta chain) was seen many times. Its antigen is unknown. This entry is derived from a study of response to subunit inactivated influenza vaccine. Study results and caveats: The study's authors posited that every seasonal influenza vaccination enlists few new T cells.

MiXCR, applied by TCRdb to the RT-PCR reads, yields one record per CDR3 protein. Of 450,000 to 600,000 distinct CDR3 sequences listed, approximately 7.8% were seen once; the top ten hold approximately 14%. Per the germline V gene, CDR1 is LGHDT and CDR2 is YNNKEL (reference sequence). There are 13 residues in the CDR3. Trimming removed 2 bases at V and 2 bases at J, with 5 bases between. The gene calls are TRBV3-1 and TRBJ2-3; D is uncertain. This clonotype was sampled from a man in his fifties or sixties who received an inactivated influenza vaccine. Sequences were derived from PBMCs from blood, sampled around 25 months after vaccination. The CDR3 loop is CASSQPYTDTQYF. Here the CDR3 DNA reads TGTGCCAGCAGCCAACCTTACACAGATACGCAGTATTTT.